This T cell receptor beta chain was sequenced during a study of T-cell reconstitution after alpha-beta-depleted transplantation in children. Whole-study findings and limits: After one year, T-cell counts and TCRbeta diversity mostly came from new T cells. By about two months after transplant, alpha-beta T cells reportedly arose from several hundred graft clones that had expanded. In some patients, recipient T cells and intrathymic progenitors surviving conditioning explained high day-60 diversity.

CDR1 is SGDLS, CDR2 YYNGEE, per germline. The CDR3 runs 12 residues. Trimming shortened V by 1 base and J by 7 bases, and 6 bases separated the two germline ends. This clonotype has a count of ten or more. Its target is unknown. A TCRbeta library incorporating unique molecular identifiers was prepared. MiXCR, applied by TCRdb to the PCR reads, yields one record per CDR3 protein. The sample contains hundreds of thousands of distinct CDR3 sequences, around 12% of which appear only once. J is TRBJ2-1 and V is TRBV9, with D uncertain. The TCR was taken from a girl aged 2-10 years with congenital amegakaryocytic thrombocytopenia, due to receive a stem cell transplant. Sequencing was performed on PBMCs, taken before TCRalphabeta/CD19-depleted stem cell transplant. CDR3 amino acids: CASSVSSNEQFF. The CDR3 DNA reads TGTGCCAGCAGCGTATCCTCTAATGAGCAGTTCTTC.